The 5 T cell receptor beta chains given below trace back to one sample, sequenced in a study of cytomegalovirus exposure and HLA in healthy donors. Primers included in the PCR were 60 Vbeta and 13 Jbeta primers. Only in-frame clones appear in the TCRdb table, and some are missing; sequencing was by immunoSEQ multiplex PCR. The sample totals some 130,000 clones. The sample comprised PBMCs. These receptors were obtained from a middle-aged woman in good health and CMV-seropositive.

The chain uses TRBV10-2 and TRBJ2-1, with 8 bases aligning to TRBD2. This CDR3 is 13 amino acids long. Germline trimming cut 6 bases from V and 10 bases from J; bases unmatched to any gene: 8. CDR1 WSHSY and CDR2 SAAADI come from the germline V gene. DNA for the CDR3: TGCGCCAGCAGAGGTAGCGGGAACACCGAGCAGTTCTTC. As protein: CASRGSGNTEQFF.

The chain has TRBV6-5 and TRBJ2-7, with TRBD1 as a possible D gene (6 bases). Trimming removed 2 bases at V and 7 bases at J, with 12 bases between. Germline V gene sequence: CDR1 MNHEY, CDR2 SVGAGI. The CDR3 contains 13 residues. The CDR3 sequence is CASSYGRGGEQYF. The CDR3 nucleotides read TGTGCCAGCAGTTACGGGAGAGGGGGTGAGCAGTACTTC.

The rearrangement uses TRBV27 and TRBJ2-1; TRBD1 agrees at 9 bases. The length of the CDR3 is 15 residues. J was trimmed by 4 bases and V by 4 bases; bases with no gene match: 5. Germline V gene data show CDR1 as MNHEY and CDR2 as SMNVEV (reference sequence). CDR3 sequence reads: CASSWGQGRYNEQFF. CDR3 DNA: TGTGCCAGCAGTTGGGGACAGGGACGATACAATGAGCAGTTCTTC.

The chain links TRBV27 to TRBJ2-5, with 14 bases fitting TRBD2. Germline V gene sequence: CDR1 MNHEY, CDR2 SMNVEV (reference sequence). The CDR3 is made up of 16 amino acids. V shed 6 bases and J 3 bases; nucleotides not matched to a gene: 6. CDR3 sequence reads: CASRRLAGGLKETQYF. The CDR3, as DNA: TGTGCCAGCAGGAGACTAGCGGGAGGGTTAAAAGAGACCCAGTACTTC.

The chain combines TRBV19 with TRBJ2-1, with D perhaps TRBD2 (7 bases). This CDR3 is 15 amino acids long. Trimming removed 2 bases at V and 6 bases at J, with 14 bases between. The germline CDR1 and CDR2 sequences are LNHDA and SQIVND (reference sequence). In DNA form, the CDR3 reads TGTGCCAGTAGTATACGGGGGGCTACTGGCAATGAGCAGTTCTTC. This codes for CASSIRGATGNEQFF.